Listed below are T cell receptor beta chains from one sample, sequenced in a study of tissue T cells after allogeneic stem cell transplantation. Repertoires were generated with immunoSEQ multiplex PCR, while TCRdb's copy carries only in-frame clones and drops some. In the table there are hundreds of clones, around 84% of which are singletons. The specimen was liver tissue, collected at autopsy. These TCRs come from a male patient aged 35 to 75 with steroid-refractory graft-versus-host disease after an allogeneic stem cell transplant. Some T cells may be supplied by the graft donor. CDR3s include the opening cysteine and the closing phenylalanine or tryptophan. D genes are given only for firm matches. Clone size is given for some rows only: seen once, a few or many times, or a class if the clone is expanded.

j_call: TRBJ1-2; clone_size: NA; v_call: TRBV5-6; d_call: NA; cdr3_nt: TGTGCCAGCAGCTTCAAGTCCGGGAGGCCTGACGGGGACTATGGCTACACCTTC; cdr3_aa: CASSFKSGRPDGDYGYTF
j_call: TRBJ2-7; clone_size: few; v_call: TRBV9; d_call: NA; cdr3_nt: TGTGCCAGCAGCGTAGGCGGCGAGAGCTCCTACGAGCAGTACTTC; cdr3_aa: CASSVGGESSYEQYF
j_call: TRBJ2-5; clone_size: NA; v_call: TRBV9; d_call: TRBD2; cdr3_nt: TGTGCCAGCAGCGCCCCCGGGACTAGGGGGGGGGAGACCCAGTACTTC; cdr3_aa: CASSAPGTRGGETQYF
j_call: TRBJ2-1; clone_size: few; v_call: TRBV7-6; d_call: TRBD1; cdr3_nt: TGTGCCAGCAGCCTGGACAGGGGTATATACAATGAGCAGTTCTTC; cdr3_aa: CASSLDRGIYNEQFF
j_call: TRBJ2-3; clone_size: NA; v_call: TRBV11-2; d_call: NA; cdr3_nt: TGTGCCAGCAGCTTAGTAGGGTTAGGGGTGGGAGCAGATACGCAGTATTTT; cdr3_aa: CASSLVGLGVGADTQYF
j_call: TRBJ2-5; clone_size: once; v_call: TRBV29-1; d_call: NA; cdr3_nt: TGCAGCGTTTCCATTCCTCGGACCCAAGAGACCCAGTACTTC; cdr3_aa: CSVSIPRTQETQYF
j_call: TRBJ2-3; clone_size: few; v_call: TRBV27; d_call: NA; cdr3_nt: TGTGCCAGCAGCCCCTTAGGGACAGATACGCAGTATTTT; cdr3_aa: CASSPLGTDTQYF
j_call: TRBJ2-3; clone_size: NA; v_call: TRBV9; d_call: NA; cdr3_nt: TGTGCCAGCAGCGTAGGCACTACAAGCACAGATACGCAGTATTTT; cdr3_aa: CASSVGTTSTDTQYF
j_call: TRBJ2-3; clone_size: NA; v_call: TRBV27; d_call: NA; cdr3_nt: TGTGCCAGCAGTTCCCCCCCGGATACGCAGTATTTT; cdr3_aa: CASSSPPDTQYF
j_call: TRBJ1-2; clone_size: NA; v_call: TRBV7-9; d_call: NA; cdr3_nt: TGTGCCAGCAGCTTAGCAGGGGATGGGTATGGCTACACCTTC; cdr3_aa: CASSLAGDGYGYTF
j_call: TRBJ2-1; clone_size: NA; v_call: TRBV6-2/TRBV6-3; d_call: NA; cdr3_nt: TGTGCCAGCAGCTTCCTTAAGGGCGATGAGCAGTTCTTC; cdr3_aa: CASSFLKGDEQFF
j_call: TRBJ2-1; clone_size: NA; v_call: TRBV11-3; d_call: TRBD2; cdr3_nt: TGTGCCAGCAGCTTAGATTGGGCGGGGGGGTACAATGAGCAGTTCTTC; cdr3_aa: CASSLDWAGGYNEQFF
j_call: TRBJ1-5; clone_size: NA; v_call: TRBV10-3; d_call: NA; cdr3_nt: TGTGCCATCAGTGAGGCGGAGGCACGCAATCAGCCCCAGCATTTT; cdr3_aa: CAISEAEARNQPQHF
j_call: TRBJ2-5; clone_size: NA; v_call: TRBV19; d_call: TRBD1; cdr3_nt: TGTGCCAGTAGTATAGACACAGGGGTACAAGAGACCCAGTACTTC; cdr3_aa: CASSIDTGVQETQYF
j_call: TRBJ2-3; clone_size: NA; v_call: TRBV4-1; d_call: TRBD2; cdr3_nt: TGCGCCAGCAGCCCGCGGGAGGACGGGCGGACAGATACGCAGTATTTT; cdr3_aa: CASSPREDGRTDTQYF
j_call: TRBJ2-5; clone_size: NA; v_call: TRBV7-6; d_call: TRBD1; cdr3_nt: TGTGCCAGCAGCTTAGGGTCAGGGGGCTTCAAGACCCAGTACTTC; cdr3_aa: CASSLGSGGFKTQYF
j_call: TRBJ2-5; clone_size: NA; v_call: TRBV4-3; d_call: TRBD2; cdr3_nt: TGCGCCAGCAGCCGGGCAGCGGGGGGTCAAGAGACCCAGTACTTC; cdr3_aa: CASSRAAGGQETQYF
j_call: TRBJ2-7; clone_size: once; v_call: TRBV27; d_call: NA; cdr3_nt: TGTGCCAGCAGTCCCCCCCCGGCAGGCTCCTACGAGCAGTACTTC; cdr3_aa: CASSPPPAGSYEQYF
j_call: TRBJ2-2; clone_size: NA; v_call: TRBV7-2; d_call: NA; cdr3_nt: TGTGCCAGTCAGGGGGAGGACACCGGGGAGCTGTTTTTT; cdr3_aa: CASQGEDTGELFF
j_call: TRBJ1-4; clone_size: NA; v_call: TRBV28; d_call: NA; cdr3_nt: TGTGCCAGCAGTCCCCCGTGGGGACATGAAAAACTGTTTTTT; cdr3_aa: CASSPPWGHEKLFF
j_call: TRBJ2-4; clone_size: once; v_call: TRBV4-1; d_call: TRBD2; cdr3_nt: TGCGCCAGCAGCCAAGATCAGAGCGGGGCGACAAACATTCAGTACTTC; cdr3_aa: CASSQDQSGATNIQYF
j_call: TRBJ1-2; clone_size: NA; v_call: TRBV3-1/TRBV3-2; d_call: TRBD1; cdr3_nt: TGTGCCAGCAGCCAGCAGACCCAGGGGGACTATGGCTACACCTTC; cdr3_aa: CASSQQTQGDYGYTF
j_call: TRBJ1-1; clone_size: NA; v_call: TRBV7-3; d_call: TRBD1; cdr3_nt: TGTGCCAGCAGCCCAGGGGGATCGAACACTGAAGCTTTCTTT; cdr3_aa: CASSPGGSNTEAFF
j_call: TRBJ1-6; clone_size: once; v_call: TRBV19; d_call: NA; cdr3_nt: TGTGCCAGTAGTATAAGTGGGCAGATAAGGCCCCTCCACTTT; cdr3_aa: CASSISGQIRPLHF
j_call: TRBJ1-6; clone_size: NA; v_call: TRBV4-2; d_call: NA; cdr3_nt: TGTGCCAGCAGCCAAGATCTTGAAAGACCCCTCCACTTT; cdr3_aa: CASSQDLERPLHF
j_call: TRBJ2-1; clone_size: once; v_call: TRBV9; d_call: NA; cdr3_nt: TGTGCCAGCGGAGACGTATTAGCCAAGATGGGCCGGAGTGAGCAGTTCTTC; cdr3_aa: CASGDVLAKMGRSEQFF
j_call: TRBJ1-2; clone_size: hyperexpanded; v_call: TRBV7-9; d_call: NA; cdr3_nt: TGTGCCGCGCTGCCTTTAGCTAACTATGGCTACACCTTC; cdr3_aa: CAALPLANYGYTF
j_call: TRBJ2-3; clone_size: NA; v_call: TRBV3-1/TRBV3-2; d_call: TRBD1; cdr3_nt: TGTGCCAGCAGCCAAGATAGCAGGGGGCTTACAGATACGCAGTATTTT; cdr3_aa: CASSQDSRGLTDTQYF
j_call: TRBJ2-7; clone_size: NA; v_call: TRBV27; d_call: TRBD2; cdr3_nt: TGTGCCAGCTGGCGCGGGACTAGCTACCCCGAGCAGTACTTC; cdr3_aa: CASWRGTSYPEQYF
j_call: TRBJ2-7; clone_size: once; v_call: TRBV6-5; d_call: NA; cdr3_nt: TGTGCCAGCAGTTACTCGGACACCTTCTACGAGCAGTACTTC; cdr3_aa: CASSYSDTFYEQYF
j_call: TRBJ2-4; clone_size: NA; v_call: TRBV5-5; d_call: NA; cdr3_nt: TGTGCCAGCAGCTTCCCGGGACCCGGGAACATTCAGTACTTC; cdr3_aa: CASSFPGPGNIQYF
j_call: TRBJ2-7; clone_size: NA; v_call: TRBV18; d_call: TRBD2; cdr3_nt: TGTGCCAGCTCACCACCGGCTAGCGGGGTATACGAGCAGTACTTC; cdr3_aa: CASSPPASGVYEQYF
j_call: TRBJ2-7; clone_size: NA; v_call: TRBV19; d_call: TRBD1; cdr3_nt: TGTGCCAGTAGTACACGGACAGGGGTCCCCTACGAGCAGTACTTC; cdr3_aa: CASSTRTGVPYEQYF